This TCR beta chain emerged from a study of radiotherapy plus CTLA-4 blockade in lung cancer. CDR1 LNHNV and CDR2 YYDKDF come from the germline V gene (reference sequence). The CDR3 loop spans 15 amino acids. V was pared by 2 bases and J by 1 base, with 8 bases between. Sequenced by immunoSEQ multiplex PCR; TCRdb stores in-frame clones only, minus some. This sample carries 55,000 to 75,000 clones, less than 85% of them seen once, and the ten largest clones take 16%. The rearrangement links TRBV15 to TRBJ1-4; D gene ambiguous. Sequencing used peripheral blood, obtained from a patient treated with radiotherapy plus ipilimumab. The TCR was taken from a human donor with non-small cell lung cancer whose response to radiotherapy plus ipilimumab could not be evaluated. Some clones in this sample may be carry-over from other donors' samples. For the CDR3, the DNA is TGTGCCACCAGCAGAACGGTTTTAACTAATGAAAAACTGTTTTTT. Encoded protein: CATSRTVLTNEKLFF.